This T cell receptor beta chain is drawn from a study of regulatory T cells in long-lasting Graves disease. Relying on iRepertoire HTBI primers and Arm-PCR of CDR3 regions, the team built TCR beta libraries. Each CDR3 protein gets one entry after TCRdb re-called the multiplex PCR reads with MiXCR. The table records fewer than 650,000 distinct CDR3 sequences, 16% of them present only once. Germline CDR1 reads SGDLS; CDR2 reads YYNGEE. The CDR3 length is 10 residues. Trimming removed 10 bases at V and 9 bases at J, with 14 bases between. As for time point: newly diagnosed GD, antithyroid drugs for less than 3 months. The TCR library was made from RNA that had been extracted from PBMCs in TRIzol. Peripheral blood, roughly 8.1 milliliters of it, was drawn into EDTA tubes. The same data also went into a second study, on T cells in Graves' hyperthyroidism and ophthalmopathy. That paper notes: Clinical symptoms, serum thyroxine and TRAb, thyroid ultrasound and orbital computed tomography together formed the diagnostic basis.

The origin of this receptor is a woman between 25 and 40 years old with Graves disease. The sample was peripheral blood mononuclear cells (PBMCs), taken at new diagnosis, from a patient treated with antithyroid drugs. V gene TRBV9 combines with J gene TRBJ2-7; maybe TRBD1 (5 bases). In DNA, the CDR3 is TGTGCCCCCCTGGGGCTGGGGCAGTACTTC. Translated, it gives CAPLGLGQYF.